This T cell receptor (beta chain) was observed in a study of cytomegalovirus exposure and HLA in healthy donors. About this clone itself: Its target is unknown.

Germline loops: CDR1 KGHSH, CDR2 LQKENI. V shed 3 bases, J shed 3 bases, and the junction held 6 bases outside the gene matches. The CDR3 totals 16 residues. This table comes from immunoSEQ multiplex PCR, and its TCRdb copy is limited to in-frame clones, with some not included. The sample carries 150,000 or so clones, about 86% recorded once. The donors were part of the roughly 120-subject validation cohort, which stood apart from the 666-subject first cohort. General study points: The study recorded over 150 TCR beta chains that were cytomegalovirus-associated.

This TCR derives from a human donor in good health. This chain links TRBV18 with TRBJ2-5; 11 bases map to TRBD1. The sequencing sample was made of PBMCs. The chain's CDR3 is CASSPRGQGVKETQYF. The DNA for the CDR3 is TGTGCCAGCTCACCGAGGGGACAGGGGGTTAAAGAGACCCAGTACTTC.